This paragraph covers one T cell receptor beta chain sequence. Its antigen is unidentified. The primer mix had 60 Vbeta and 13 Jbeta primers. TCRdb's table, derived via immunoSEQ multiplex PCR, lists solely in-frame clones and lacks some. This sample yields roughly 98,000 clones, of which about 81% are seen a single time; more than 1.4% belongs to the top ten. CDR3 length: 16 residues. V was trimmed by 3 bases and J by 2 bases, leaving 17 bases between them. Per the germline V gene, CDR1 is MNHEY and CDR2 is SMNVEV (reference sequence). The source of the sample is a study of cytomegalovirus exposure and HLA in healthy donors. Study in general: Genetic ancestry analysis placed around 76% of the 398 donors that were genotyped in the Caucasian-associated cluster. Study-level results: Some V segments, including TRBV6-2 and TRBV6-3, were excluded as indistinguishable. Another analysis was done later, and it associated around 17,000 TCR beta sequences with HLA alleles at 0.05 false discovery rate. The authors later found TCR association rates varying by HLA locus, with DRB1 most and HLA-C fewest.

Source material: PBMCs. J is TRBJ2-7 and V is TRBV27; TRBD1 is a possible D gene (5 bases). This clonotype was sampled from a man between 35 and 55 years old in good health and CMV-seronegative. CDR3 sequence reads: CASSFTDSLTPYEQYF. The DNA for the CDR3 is TGTGCCAGCAGTTTCACAGACAGCCTAACCCCCTACGAGCAGTACTTC.